This T cell receptor beta chain is drawn from a study of PD-1 blockade in classical Hodgkin lymphoma. General observations from the study: Lower baseline TCR diversity marked trial partial responders and progressors. By C4D1 there was a significant rise in CD4+ TCR diversity but not in CD8+ TCR diversity. Patients with an early start, nivolumab under 1 year after ASCT, were excluded.

To note about this clone: Antigen unknown.

Assay: immunoSEQ multiplex PCR; the TCRdb copy retains only in-frame clones and omits some. In the table there are tens of thousands of clones, roughly 91% of which are singletons. CDR1 and CDR2 (germline): DFQATT, SNEGSKA (reference sequence). V was pared by 6 bases and J by 7 bases, with 10 bases between. This CDR3 region has 11 residues. In every patient, relapse followed autologous stem cell transplantation, while exposure to brentuximab vedotin differed. Patients' outcomes at their best amounted to complete response, partial response or progressive disease. The V gene is TRBV20-1, the J gene TRBJ1-3, with D unclear. This specimen consisted of peripheral blood mononuclear cells (PBMCs), obtained at baseline. The receptor comes from a human donor with classical Hodgkin lymphoma. The CDR3 region has the DNA TGCAGTGCCCCGTTGGCGAACACCATATATTTT. Protein product: CSAPLANTIYF.